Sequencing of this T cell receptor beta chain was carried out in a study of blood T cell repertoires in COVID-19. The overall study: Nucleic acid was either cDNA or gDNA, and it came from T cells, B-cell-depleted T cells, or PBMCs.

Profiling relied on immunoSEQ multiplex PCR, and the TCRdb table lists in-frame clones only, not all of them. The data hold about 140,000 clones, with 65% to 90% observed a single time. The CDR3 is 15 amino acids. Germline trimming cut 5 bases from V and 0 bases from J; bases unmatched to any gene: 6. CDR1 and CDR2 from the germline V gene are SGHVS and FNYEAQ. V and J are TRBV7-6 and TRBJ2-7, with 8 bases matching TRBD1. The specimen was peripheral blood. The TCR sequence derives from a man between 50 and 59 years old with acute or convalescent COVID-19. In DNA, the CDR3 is TGTGCCAGCAGCCAGGGACAGGCCCTCTCCTACGAGCAGTACTTC. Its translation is CASSQGQALSYEQYF.